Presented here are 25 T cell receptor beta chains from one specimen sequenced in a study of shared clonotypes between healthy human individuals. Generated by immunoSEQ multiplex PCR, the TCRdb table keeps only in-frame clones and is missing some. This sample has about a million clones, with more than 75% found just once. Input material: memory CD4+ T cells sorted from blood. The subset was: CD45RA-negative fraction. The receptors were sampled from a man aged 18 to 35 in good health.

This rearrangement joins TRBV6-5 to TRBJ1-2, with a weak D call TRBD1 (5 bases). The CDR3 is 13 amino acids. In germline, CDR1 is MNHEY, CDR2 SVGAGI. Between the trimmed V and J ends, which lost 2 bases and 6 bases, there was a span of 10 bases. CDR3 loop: CASSYDPGNGYTF. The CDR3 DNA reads TGTGCCAGCAGTTACGATCCAGGGAATGGCTACACCTTC.

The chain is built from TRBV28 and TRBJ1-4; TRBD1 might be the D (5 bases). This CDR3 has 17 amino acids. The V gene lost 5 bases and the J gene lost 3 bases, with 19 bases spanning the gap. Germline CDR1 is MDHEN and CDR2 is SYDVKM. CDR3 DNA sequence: TGTGCCAGCAGTAGTAACCCCGGGGGGGGATCTAATGAAAAACTGTTTTTT. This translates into CASSSNPGGGSNEKLFF.

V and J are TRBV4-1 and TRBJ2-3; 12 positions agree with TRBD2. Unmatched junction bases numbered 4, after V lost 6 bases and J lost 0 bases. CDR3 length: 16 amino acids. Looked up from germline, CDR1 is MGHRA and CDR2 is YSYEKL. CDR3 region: CASSAGLAGSTDTQYF. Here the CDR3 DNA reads TGCGCCAGCAGTGCCGGACTAGCGGGGAGCACAGATACGCAGTATTTT.

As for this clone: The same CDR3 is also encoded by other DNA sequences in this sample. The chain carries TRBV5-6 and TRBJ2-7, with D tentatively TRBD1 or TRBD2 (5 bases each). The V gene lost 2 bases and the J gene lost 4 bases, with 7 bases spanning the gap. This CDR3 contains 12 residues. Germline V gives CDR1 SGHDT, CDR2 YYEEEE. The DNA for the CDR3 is TGTGCCAGCAGCTTATGGGGGTACGAGCAGTACTTC. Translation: CASSLWGYEQYF.

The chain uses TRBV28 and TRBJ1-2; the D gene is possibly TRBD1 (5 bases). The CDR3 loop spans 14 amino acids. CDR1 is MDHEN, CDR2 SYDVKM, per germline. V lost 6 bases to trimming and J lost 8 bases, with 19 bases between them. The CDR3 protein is CASSVVGALEGYTF. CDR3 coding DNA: TGTGCCAGCAGCGTTGTAGGGGCGCTCGAGGGCTACACCTTC.

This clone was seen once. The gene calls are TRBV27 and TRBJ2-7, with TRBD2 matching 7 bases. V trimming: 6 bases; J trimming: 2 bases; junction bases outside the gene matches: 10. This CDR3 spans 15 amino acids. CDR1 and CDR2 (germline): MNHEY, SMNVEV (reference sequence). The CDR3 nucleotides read TGTGCCAGCAGAGACGGGGGGAACAAAGCCTACGAGCAGTACTTC. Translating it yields CASRDGGNKAYEQYF.

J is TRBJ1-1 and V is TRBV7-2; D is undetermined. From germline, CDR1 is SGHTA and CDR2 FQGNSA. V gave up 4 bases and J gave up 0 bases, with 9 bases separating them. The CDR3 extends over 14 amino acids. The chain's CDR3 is CASSSVLLNTEAFF. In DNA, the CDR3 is TGTGCCAGCAGCTCCGTGCTCCTGAACACTGAAGCTTTCTTT.

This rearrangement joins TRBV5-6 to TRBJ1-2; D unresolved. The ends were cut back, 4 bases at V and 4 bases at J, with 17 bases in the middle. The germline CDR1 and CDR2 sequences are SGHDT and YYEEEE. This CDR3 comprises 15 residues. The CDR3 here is CASSPGSSWGYGYTF. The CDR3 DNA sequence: TGTGCCAGCAGCCCGGGAAGTTCCTGGGGCTATGGCTACACCTTC.

The CDR3: CASSLGTGLTYGYTF. As DNA, the CDR3 is TGTGCCAGCAGCTTAGGGACAGGGTTAACCTATGGCTACACCTTC. The chain carries TRBV13 and TRBJ1-2; TRBD1 agrees at 7 bases. There are 15 residues in the CDR3. The V gene's germline CDR1 is PRHDT and CDR2 FYEKMQ (reference sequence). The V gene end was trimmed by 0 bases and the J gene end by 4 bases; junction bases not matched to a gene: 5.

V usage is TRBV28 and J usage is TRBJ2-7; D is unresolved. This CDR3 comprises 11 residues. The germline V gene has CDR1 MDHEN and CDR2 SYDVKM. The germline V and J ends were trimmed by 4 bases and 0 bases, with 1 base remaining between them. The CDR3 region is CASSYSYEQYF. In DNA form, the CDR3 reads TGTGCCAGCAGTTACTCCTACGAGCAGTACTTC.

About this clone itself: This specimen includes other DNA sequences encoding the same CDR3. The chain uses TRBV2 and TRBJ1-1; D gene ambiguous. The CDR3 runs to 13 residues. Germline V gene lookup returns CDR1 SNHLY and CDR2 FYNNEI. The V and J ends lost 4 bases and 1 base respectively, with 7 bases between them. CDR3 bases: TGTGCCAGCAGTGTGTTAGGGAACACTGAAGCTTTCTTT. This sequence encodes CASSVLGNTEAFF.

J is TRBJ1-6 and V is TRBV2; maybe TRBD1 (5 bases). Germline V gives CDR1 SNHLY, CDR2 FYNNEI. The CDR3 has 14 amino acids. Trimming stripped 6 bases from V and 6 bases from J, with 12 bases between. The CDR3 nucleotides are TGTGCCAGCAGGCAGGGTTCGGGTAATTCACCCCTCCACTTT. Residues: CASRQGSGNSPLHF.

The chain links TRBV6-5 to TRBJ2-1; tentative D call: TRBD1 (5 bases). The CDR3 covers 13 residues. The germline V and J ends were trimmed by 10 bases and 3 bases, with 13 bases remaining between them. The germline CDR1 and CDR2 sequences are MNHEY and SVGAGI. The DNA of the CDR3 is TGTGCCACCGCCTCAGGGTTCTACAATGAGCAGTTCTTC. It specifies CATASGFYNEQFF.

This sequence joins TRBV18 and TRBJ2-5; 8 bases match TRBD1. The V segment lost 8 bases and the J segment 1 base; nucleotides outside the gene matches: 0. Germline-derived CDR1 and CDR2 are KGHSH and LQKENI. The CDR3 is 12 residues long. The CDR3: CASGTGQETQYF. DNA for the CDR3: TGTGCCAGCGGGACAGGCCAAGAGACCCAGTACTTC.

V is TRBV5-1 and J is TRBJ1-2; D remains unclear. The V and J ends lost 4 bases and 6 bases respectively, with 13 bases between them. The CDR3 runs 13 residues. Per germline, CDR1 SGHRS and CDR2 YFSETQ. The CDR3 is CASSEPGVDGYTF. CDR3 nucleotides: TGCGCCAGCAGCGAACCTGGGGTGGATGGCTACACCTTC.

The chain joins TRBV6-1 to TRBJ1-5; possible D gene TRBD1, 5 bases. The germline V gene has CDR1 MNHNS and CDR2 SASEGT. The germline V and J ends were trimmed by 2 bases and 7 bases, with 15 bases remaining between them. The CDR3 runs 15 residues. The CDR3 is CASSEMAGFRQPQHF. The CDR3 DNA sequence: TGTGCCAGCAGTGAAATGGCAGGGTTCCGACAGCCCCAGCATTTT.

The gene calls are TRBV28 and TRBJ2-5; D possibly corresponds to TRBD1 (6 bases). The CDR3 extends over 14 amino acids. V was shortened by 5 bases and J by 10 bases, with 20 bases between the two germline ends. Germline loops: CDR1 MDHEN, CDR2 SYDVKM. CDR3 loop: CASSKTGPERGQYF. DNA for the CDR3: TGTGCCAGCAGTAAAACAGGGCCCGAGCGAGGCCAGTACTTC.

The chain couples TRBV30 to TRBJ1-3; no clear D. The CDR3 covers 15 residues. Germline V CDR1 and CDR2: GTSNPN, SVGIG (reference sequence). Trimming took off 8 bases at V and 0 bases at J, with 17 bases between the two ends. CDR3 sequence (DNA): TGTGCCCGAGACACGAACTCCCACTCTGGAAACACCATATATTTT. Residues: CARDTNSHSGNTIYF.

The CDR3 nucleotides read TGTGCCAGCAGCCCCGGGCCCACGGGACAGGGGGTGGCCGGGGAGCTGTTTTTT. Protein: CASSPGPTGQGVAGELFF. The J gene is TRBJ2-2, the V gene TRBV9; 11 bases agree with TRBD1. V trimming: 4 bases; J trimming: 6 bases; junction bases outside the gene matches: 14. The V gene's germline CDR1 is SGDLS and CDR2 YYNGEE. This CDR3 is built from 18 residues.

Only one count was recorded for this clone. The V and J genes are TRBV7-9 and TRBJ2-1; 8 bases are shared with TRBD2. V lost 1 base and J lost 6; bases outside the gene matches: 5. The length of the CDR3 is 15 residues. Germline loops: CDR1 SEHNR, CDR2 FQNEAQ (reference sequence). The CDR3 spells CASSLGVLAANEQFF. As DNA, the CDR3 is TGTGCCAGCAGCTTAGGAGTACTAGCGGCCAATGAGCAGTTCTTC.

The CDR3 loop reads CASSFPRANYGYTF. The CDR3 nucleotides are TGTGCCAGCAGCTTCCCCAGGGCTAACTATGGCTACACCTTC. The chain is built from TRBV7-2 and TRBJ1-2; TRBD1 might be the D (5 bases). Germline CDR1 reads SGHTA; CDR2 reads FQGNSA. The CDR3 runs 14 residues. Trimming took off 3 bases at V and 0 bases at J, with 8 bases between the two ends.

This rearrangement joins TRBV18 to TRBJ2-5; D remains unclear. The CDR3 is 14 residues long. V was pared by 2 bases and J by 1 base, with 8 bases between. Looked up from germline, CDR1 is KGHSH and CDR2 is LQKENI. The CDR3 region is CASSPGSSQETQYF. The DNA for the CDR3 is TGTGCCAGCTCACCAGGCAGTAGCCAAGAGACCCAGTACTTC. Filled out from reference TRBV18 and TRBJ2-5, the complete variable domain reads NAGVMQNPRHLVRRRGQEARLRCSPMKGHSHVYWYRQLPEEGLKFMVYLQKENIIDESGMPKERFSAEFPKEGPSILRIQQVVRGDSAAYFCASSPGSSQETQYFGPGTRLLVL.

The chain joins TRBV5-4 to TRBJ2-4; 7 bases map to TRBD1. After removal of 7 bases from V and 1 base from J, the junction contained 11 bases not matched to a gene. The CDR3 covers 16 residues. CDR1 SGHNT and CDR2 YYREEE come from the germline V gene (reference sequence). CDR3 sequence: CASGIMMDRAKNIQYF. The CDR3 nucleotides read TGTGCCAGCGGGATAATGATGGACAGGGCCAAAAACATTCAGTACTTC.

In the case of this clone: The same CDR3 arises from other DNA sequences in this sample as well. The chain's CDR3 is CASSRSGSGTDTQYF. The CDR3 DNA follows: TGTGCCAGCAGTCGAAGCGGGAGCGGAACAGATACGCAGTATTTT. V is TRBV9 and J is TRBJ2-3, with TRBD2 identical over 8 bases. V dropped 5 bases and J dropped 3; count of bases not matched to a gene: 8. The CDR3 is 15 amino acids. Germline lookup yields CDR1 SGDLS and CDR2 YYNGEE.

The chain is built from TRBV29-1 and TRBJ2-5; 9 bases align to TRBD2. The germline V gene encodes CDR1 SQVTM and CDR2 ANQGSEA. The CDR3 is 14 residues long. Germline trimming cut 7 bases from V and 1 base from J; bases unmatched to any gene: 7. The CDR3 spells CSASRGGSQETQYF. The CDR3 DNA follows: TGCAGCGCCTCGCGGGGGGGATCCCAAGAGACCCAGTACTTC.